This passage covers 18 T cell receptor beta chains from one sample sequenced in a study of blood T cell repertoires in COVID-19. The method was immunoSEQ multiplex PCR; TCRdb's version includes in-frame clones alone and lacks a portion of them. Found here are roughly 150,000 clones, around three quarters of them singletons; the top ten hold roughly 19%. Specimen: PBMCs or T cells enriched from blood (not recorded which). The receptors come from a woman between 70 and 85 years old in a cohort exposed to, infected with or recovered from COVID-19 (not recorded which).

The chain uses TRBV21-1 and TRBJ1-1; the D call TRBD1 from the table was never checked on the DNA. TRBV21-1 is classified as a pseudogene. The CDR3 spans 14 residues. DNA of the CDR3: TGTGCCAGCGTACGCACAGAGTTGAACACTGAAGCTTTCTTT. Translated: CASVRTELNTEAFF.

The V gene is TRBV18, the J gene TRBJ1-4; possible D gene TRBD1, 6 bases. V lost 3 bases to trimming and J lost 7 bases, with 12 bases between them. This CDR3 has 14 residues. Germline-derived CDR1 and CDR2 are KGHSH and LQKENI. The CDR3 bases are TGTGCCAGCTCACCGGGACAACTGGGTGAAAAACTGTTTTTT. Its protein product is CASSPGQLGEKLFF. Looking up the rest from reference TRBV18 and TRBJ1-4 gives the full variable domain: NAGVMQNPRHLVRRRGQEARLRCSPMKGHSHVYWYRQLPEEGLKFMVYLQKENIIDESGMPKERFSAEFPKEGPSILRIQQVVRGDSAAYFCASSPGQLGEKLFFGSGTQLSVL.

V usage is TRBV2 and J usage is TRBJ1-4; D is possibly TRBD1 (5 bases). In germline, CDR1 is SNHLY, CDR2 FYNNEI. CDR3 size: 15 residues. V was shortened by 7 bases and J by 4 bases, with 16 bases between the two germline ends. The CDR3 spells CASTGGGPGNEKLFF. The CDR3 DNA follows: TGTGCCAGCACGGGGGGAGGGCCCGGTAATGAAAAACTGTTTTTT.

The sample holds a few counts of this clone. This sequence joins TRBV28 and TRBJ2-2; 15 bases match TRBD2. The V segment lost 5 bases and the J segment 7 bases; nucleotides outside the gene matches: 14. Looked up from germline, CDR1 is MDHEN and CDR2 is SYDVKM. CDR3 length equals 19 residues. Here the CDR3 DNA reads TGTGCCAGCAGTGGTACCGGGACTAGCGGGAGGAATGGCGGCGGGGAGCTGTTTTTT. Its translation is CASSGTGTSGRNGGGELFF.

In its sample, this clone was seen a few times. The chain is built from TRBV28 and TRBJ2-1, with 7 bases lining up with TRBD2. Germline lookup yields CDR1 MDHEN and CDR2 SYDVKM. V was clipped by 4 bases and J by 4 bases; unmatched bases: 7. This CDR3 has 15 amino acids. CDR3 residues: CASSSASGYYNEQFF. CDR3 in DNA: TGTGCCAGCAGTTCCGCTAGCGGCTATTACAATGAGCAGTTCTTC.

The V call is TRBV29-1, the J call TRBJ2-5; perhaps TRBD1 as D (5 bases). The CDR3 consists of 11 residues. The V and J ends lost 4 bases and 7 bases respectively, with 10 bases between them. Germline CDR1 SQVTM, CDR2 ANQGSEA. The CDR3 loop is CSVGGLGTQYF. In DNA, the CDR3 is TGCAGCGTTGGGGGCTTGGGGACCCAGTACTTC.

The V call is TRBV10-3, the J call TRBJ2-3, with 9 bases fitting TRBD2. Per the germline V gene, CDR1 is ENHRY and CDR2 is SYGVKD. V was pared by 10 bases and J by 0 bases, with 8 bases of the junction left unmatched. The CDR3 has 15 residues. This CDR3 reads CATQTSGFSTDTQYF. For the CDR3, the DNA is TGTGCCACCCAGACTAGCGGCTTTAGCACAGATACGCAGTATTTT.

This chain links TRBV7-9 with TRBJ1-2; weak D call: TRBD1 (6 bases). The CDR3 runs to 14 residues. V lost 5 bases and J 6 bases, leaving 16 bases between the germline ends. CDR1 SEHNR and CDR2 FQNEAQ come from the germline V gene (reference sequence). Here the CDR3 reads CASSPGVGFHGYTF. CDR3 coding DNA: TGTGCCAGCAGCCCAGGGGTGGGGTTTCATGGCTACACCTTC.

This clone was counted a single time. This chain connects TRBV6-5 to TRBJ2-7, with D uncertain. The V gene's germline CDR1 is MNHEY and CDR2 SVGAGI. The CDR3 runs to 11 residues. V lost 4 bases and J 3 bases, leaving 4 bases between the germline ends. CDR3 protein: CASSFGYEQYF. The CDR3 nucleotides are TGTGCCAGCAGTTTCGGCTACGAGCAGTACTTC.

This CDR3 is CASSQVGGTRRAFF. The CDR3 nucleotides are TGTGCCAGCAGCCAAGTGGGGGGGACCCGTCGAGCTTTCTTT. The chain joins TRBV3-1 (or the pseudogene TRBV3-2) to TRBJ1-1; TRBD1 is a possible D gene (5 bases). Trimming stripped 1 base from V and 10 bases from J, with 16 bases between. There are 14 residues in the CDR3. Germline V CDR1 and CDR2: LGHDT, YNNKEL (reference sequence).

The chain carries TRBV11-2 and TRBJ2-1, with 10 nucleotides matching TRBD2. After removal of 0 bases from V and 6 bases from J, the junction contained 8 bases not matched to a gene. The CDR3 runs 17 residues. Germline V gives CDR1 SGHAT, CDR2 FQNNGV. Here the CDR3 reads CASSLDPPSGSRNEQFF. CDR3 bases: TGTGCCAGCAGCTTAGATCCGCCTAGCGGGAGTCGCAATGAGCAGTTCTTC.

The chain couples TRBV28 to TRBJ1-6; no reliable D call. This CDR3 comprises 12 residues. Germline-derived CDR1 and CDR2 are MDHEN and SYDVKM. V was trimmed by 2 bases and J by 9 bases, leaving 5 bases between them. CDR3 bases: TGTGCCAGCAGTTTAATCTCTTCACCCCTCCACTTT. Translation: CASSLISSPLHF.

The chain uses TRBV7-8 and TRBJ2-1; tentative D call: TRBD2 (6 bases). The CDR3 spans 15 residues. Trimming left V 1 base short and J 8 bases short, with 15 bases between. Germline CDR1 SGHVS, CDR2 FQNEAQ. The CDR3 nucleotides are TGTGCCAGCAGCTTAGATGGCGGGGCCGGCGATGAGCAGTTCTTC. The encoded protein is CASSLDGGAGDEQFF.

The V call is TRBV28, the J call TRBJ1-2; D is unclear. Germline V lookup: CDR1 MDHEN, CDR2 SYDVKM. The ends were cut back, 2 bases at V and 1 base at J, with 2 bases in the middle. The CDR3 consists of 12 residues. DNA for the CDR3: TGTGCCAGCAGTTTACATAACTATGGCTACACCTTC. It is translated as CASSLHNYGYTF.

V is TRBV11-2 and J is TRBJ1-1; 7 bases match TRBD1. The V gene end was trimmed by 5 bases and the J gene end by 1 base; junction bases not matched to a gene: 4. Germline values: CDR1 SGHAT, CDR2 FQNNGV. The CDR3 has 14 amino acids. The CDR3 reads CASSQTGWNTEAFF. CDR3 bases: TGTGCCAGCAGCCAGACAGGGTGGAACACTGAAGCTTTCTTT.

The chain links TRBV29-1 to TRBJ2-7, with TRBD1 matching over 9 bases. The CDR3 length is 12 residues. V shed 6 bases and J 6 bases; nucleotides not matched to a gene: 6. The germline V gene encodes CDR1 SQVTM and CDR2 ANQGSEA. The CDR3 region is CSVRQGVGEQYF. The CDR3, as DNA: TGCAGCGTGCGACAGGGGGTTGGCGAGCAGTACTTC.

The chain links TRBV5-1 to TRBJ2-3; 13 bases fit TRBD2. This CDR3 is built from 16 residues. In germline, CDR1 is SGHRS, CDR2 YFSETQ. V trimming: 5 bases; J trimming: 6 bases; junction bases outside the gene matches: 9. Here the CDR3 reads CASSSGLAGVWDTQYF. The CDR3 DNA reads as TGCGCCAGCAGTTCTGGACTAGCGGGAGTTTGGGATACGCAGTATTTT. Full variable domain (outside the CDR3, taken from reference TRBV5-1 and TRBJ2-3): KAGVTQTPRYLIKTRGQQVTLSCSPISGHRSVSWYQQTPGQGLQFLFEYFSETQRNKGNFPGRFSGRQFSNSRSEMNVSTLELGDSALYLCASSSGLAGVWDTQYFGPGTRLTVL.

This chain links TRBV4-2 with TRBJ2-2; 9 bases agree with TRBD1. With V trimmed by 4 bases and J by 2 bases, 5 bases remained unmatched. CDR3 length equals 16 residues. Germline V CDR1 and CDR2: LGHNA, YNFKEQ. Here the CDR3 DNA reads TGTGCCAGCAGCCCCAGGACAGGGGTAAACACCGGGGAGCTGTTTTTT. It specifies CASSPRTGVNTGELFF.